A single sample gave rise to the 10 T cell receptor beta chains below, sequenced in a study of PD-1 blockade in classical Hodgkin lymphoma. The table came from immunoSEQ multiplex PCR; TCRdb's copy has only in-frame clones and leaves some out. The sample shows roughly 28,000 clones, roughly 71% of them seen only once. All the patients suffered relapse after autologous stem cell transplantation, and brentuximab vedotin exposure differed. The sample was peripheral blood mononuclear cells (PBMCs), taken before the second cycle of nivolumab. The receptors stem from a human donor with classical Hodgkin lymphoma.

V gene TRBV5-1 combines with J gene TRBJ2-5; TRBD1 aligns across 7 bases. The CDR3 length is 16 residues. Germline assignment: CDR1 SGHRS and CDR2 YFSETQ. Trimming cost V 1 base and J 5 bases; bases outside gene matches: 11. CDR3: CASSLSGTVGEETQYF. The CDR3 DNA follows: TGCGCCAGCAGCTTGTCCGGGACAGTCGGAGAGGAGACCCAGTACTTC.

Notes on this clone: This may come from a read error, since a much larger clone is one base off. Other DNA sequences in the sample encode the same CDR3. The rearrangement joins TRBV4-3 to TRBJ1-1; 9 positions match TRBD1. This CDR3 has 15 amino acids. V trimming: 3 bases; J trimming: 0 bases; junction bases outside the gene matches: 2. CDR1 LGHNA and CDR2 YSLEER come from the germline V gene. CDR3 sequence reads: CASSQDRGMNTEAFF. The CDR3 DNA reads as TGCGCCAGCAGCCAGGACAGGGGAATGAACACTGAAGCTTTCTTT.

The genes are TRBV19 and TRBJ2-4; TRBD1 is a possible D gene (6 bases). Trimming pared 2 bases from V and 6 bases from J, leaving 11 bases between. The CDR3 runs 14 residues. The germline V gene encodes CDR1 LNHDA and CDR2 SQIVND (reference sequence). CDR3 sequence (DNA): TGTGCCAGTAGTATATTGGGACATGGAAACATTCAGTACTTC. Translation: CASSILGHGNIQYF.

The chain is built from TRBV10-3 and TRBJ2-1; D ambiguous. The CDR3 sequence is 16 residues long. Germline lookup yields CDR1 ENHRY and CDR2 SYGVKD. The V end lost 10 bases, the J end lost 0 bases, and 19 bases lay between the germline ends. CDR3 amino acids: CATRSWSQSSYNEQFF. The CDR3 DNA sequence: TGTGCCACGCGTTCGTGGAGCCAGAGCTCCTACAATGAGCAGTTCTTC.

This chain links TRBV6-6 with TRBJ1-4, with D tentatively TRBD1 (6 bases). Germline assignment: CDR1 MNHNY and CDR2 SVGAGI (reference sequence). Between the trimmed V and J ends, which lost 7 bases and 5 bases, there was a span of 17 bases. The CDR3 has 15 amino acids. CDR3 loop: CASIKGQGMNEKLFF. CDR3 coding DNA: TGTGCCAGCATTAAGGGTCAGGGGATGAATGAAAAACTGTTTTTT.

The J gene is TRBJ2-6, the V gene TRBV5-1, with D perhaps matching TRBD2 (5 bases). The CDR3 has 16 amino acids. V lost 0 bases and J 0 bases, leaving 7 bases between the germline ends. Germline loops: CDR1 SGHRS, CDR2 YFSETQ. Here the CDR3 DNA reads TGCGCCAGCAGCTTGGCCAGCGGCTCTGGGGCCAACGTCCTGACTTTC. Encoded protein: CASSLASGSGANVLTF.

CDR3 residues: CASSPGPRAEAFF. Here the CDR3 DNA reads TGTGCCAGCAGCCCAGGGCCCAGGGCTGAAGCTTTCTTT. This chain connects TRBV27 to TRBJ1-1; tentative D call: TRBD1 (5 bases). The CDR3 consists of 13 residues. Germline CDR1 and CDR2: MNHEY and SMNVEV (reference sequence). Trimming took 6 bases from V and 6 from J, leaving 14 bases between them.

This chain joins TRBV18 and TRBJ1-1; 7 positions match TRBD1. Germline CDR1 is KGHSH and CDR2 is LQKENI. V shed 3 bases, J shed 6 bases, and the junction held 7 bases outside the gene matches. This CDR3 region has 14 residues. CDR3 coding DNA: TGTGCCAGCTCACCGGTGGGACAGTTGTCTGAAGCTTTCTTT. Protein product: CASSPVGQLSEAFF.

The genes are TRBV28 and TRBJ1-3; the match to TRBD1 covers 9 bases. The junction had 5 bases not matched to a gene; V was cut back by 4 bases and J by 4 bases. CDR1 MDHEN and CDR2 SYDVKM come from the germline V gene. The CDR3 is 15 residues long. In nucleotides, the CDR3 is TGTGCCAGCAGTTCACAGGGGGCGCAGGGAAACACCATATATTTT. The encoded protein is CASSSQGAQGNTIYF. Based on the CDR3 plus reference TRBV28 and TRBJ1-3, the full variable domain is DVKVTQSSRYLVKRTGEKVFLECVQDMDHENMFWYRQDPGLGLRLIYFSYDVKMKEKGDIPEGYSVSREKKERFSLILESASTNQTSMYLCASSSQGAQGNTIYFGEGSWLTVV.

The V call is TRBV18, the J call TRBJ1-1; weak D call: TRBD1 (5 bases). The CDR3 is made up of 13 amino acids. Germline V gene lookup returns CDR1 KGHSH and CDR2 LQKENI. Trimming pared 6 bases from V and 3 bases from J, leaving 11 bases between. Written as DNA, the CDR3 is TGTGCCAGCTCCCGTGGGGGGGACACTGAAGCTTTCTTT. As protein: CASSRGGDTEAFF.